This TCR beta chain stems from a study of molecular identifiers for immune sequencing clone quantification. In the study overall: Replicate RNA came from approximately 20,000 or 100,000 naive CD8 cells and was split five ways, and four parts were sequenced. Study-wide results and caveats: Spiked Jurkat TCR RNA equivalent to one cell reportedly surfaced among approximately 990,000 naive cells.

To note about this clonotype: Its specificity is not known.

Germline V gene lookup returns CDR1 DFQATT and CDR2 SNEGSKA (reference sequence). The V end was cut by 1 base, the J end by 6 bases, with 15 bases between. The CDR3 contains 14 residues. One entry per CDR3 protein, called by TCRdb with MiXCR from the PCR reads. The table lists 460,000 or so distinct CDR3 sequences, roughly 23% of them singletons. The chain joins TRBV20-1 to TRBJ1-2; a weak D match, TRBD1 (6 bases). The TCR was taken from a human donor in good health. Some libraries in this study had Jurkat cell RNA spiked in. The sample was naive CD8+ T cells from blood, with Jurkat cell RNA spiked in. Subset reported: FACS-sorted CD8+CD4-CCR7+CD45RA+ naive T cells. CDR3 amino acids: CSARGPGDLHGYTF. CDR3 bases: TGCAGTGCTAGAGGGCCAGGGGATCTCCATGGCTACACCTTC.